This T cell receptor beta chain is from a study of CD8+CD57+ T cells in acquired aplastic anemia. Across the study: CD4+ and CD8+ cells, once sorted, gave DNA averaging roughly 3 ug.

About this clonotype: Its antigen remains unknown.

Germline V gene sequence: CDR1 SGHAT, CDR2 FQNNGV. Trimming left V 6 bases short and J 0 bases short, with 12 bases between. The CDR3 has 14 residues. Genomic DNA acted as the template from which TCR beta VDJ combination and CDR3 sequence profiling were carried out. TCRdb re-derived calls from the reads in MiXCR, one entry per CDR3 protein. The data hold more than 150,000 distinct CDR3 sequences, with 64% observed a single time. Study-wide results and caveats: Between the patient and control groups, CD8+ Simpson's diversity did not differ significantly. Overlap between patients and controls comprised almost 30 CD8+ CDR3 sequences.

The receptor was isolated from a human donor with severe aplastic anemia or a healthy control (not recorded which). J is TRBJ2-7 and V is TRBV11-2, with D unclear. Sequencing was done on a sample of sorted CD4+, CD8+, or CD8+CD57+ T cells (not recorded which) from PBMCs. CDR3 sequence reads: CASSYNSVSYEQYF. The CDR3 DNA is TGTGCCAGCAGTTATAACAGTGTCTCCTACGAGCAGTACTTC.